This T cell receptor beta chain appears in the sequencing data of a study of T-cell reconstitution after alpha-beta-depleted transplantation in children. This clonotype showed up many times. V trimming: 4 bases; J trimming: 3 bases; junction bases outside the gene matches: 5. The length of the CDR3 is 14 residues. Unique molecular identifiers were built into the TCRbeta library. TCRdb independently ran MiXCR on the PCR reads; one entry per CDR3 protein. In the table there are around 680,000 distinct CDR3 sequences, approximately 17% of which are singletons. This receptor was obtained from a human donor who donated a stem cell graft to a child with acute myeloid leukemia. The chain has TRBV12-3 or TRBV12-4 and TRBJ2-7, with 8 bases lining up with TRBD1. The specimen was PBMCs from the stem cell graft donor, collected from the stem cell graft. This CDR3 reads CASSSGTGLYEQYF. In DNA, the CDR3 is TGTGCCAGCAGTTCCGGGACAGGCCTCTACGAGCAGTACTTC.